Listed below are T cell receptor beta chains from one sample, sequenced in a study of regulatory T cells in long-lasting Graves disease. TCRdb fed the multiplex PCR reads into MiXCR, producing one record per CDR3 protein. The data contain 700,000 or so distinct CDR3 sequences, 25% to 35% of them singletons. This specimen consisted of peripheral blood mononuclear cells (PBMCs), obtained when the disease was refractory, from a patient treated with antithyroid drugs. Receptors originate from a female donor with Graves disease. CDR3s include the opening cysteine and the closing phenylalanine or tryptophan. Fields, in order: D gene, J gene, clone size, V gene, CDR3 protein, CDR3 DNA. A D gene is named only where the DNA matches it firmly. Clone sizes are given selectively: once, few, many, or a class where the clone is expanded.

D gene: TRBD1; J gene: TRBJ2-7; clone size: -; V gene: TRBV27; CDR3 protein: CASSPRDRESYEQYF; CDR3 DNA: TGTGCCAGCAGTCCCCGGGACAGGGAGTCCTACGAGCAGTACTTC
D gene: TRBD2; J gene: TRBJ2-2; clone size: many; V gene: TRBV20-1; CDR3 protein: CSAIAGGNTGELFF; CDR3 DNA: TGCAGTGCTATAGCGGGTGGGAACACCGGGGAGCTGTTTTTT
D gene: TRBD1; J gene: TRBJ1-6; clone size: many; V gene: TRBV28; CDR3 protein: CASSSRDRINSPLHF; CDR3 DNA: TGTGCCAGCAGTTCCCGGGACAGGATTAATTCACCCCTCCACTTT
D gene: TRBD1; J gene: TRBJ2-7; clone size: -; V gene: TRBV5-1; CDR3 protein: CASSFDFRQGYEQYF; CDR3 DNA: TGCGCCAGCAGCTTTGACTTCCGACAGGGGTACGAGCAGTACTTC
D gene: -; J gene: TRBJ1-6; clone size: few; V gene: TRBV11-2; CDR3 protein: CASSFGTPYNSPLHF; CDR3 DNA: TGTGCCAGCAGCTTCGGGACACCCTATAATTCACCCCTCCACTTT
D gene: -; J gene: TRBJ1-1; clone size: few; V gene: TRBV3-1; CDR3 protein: CASSQVTGNTEAFF; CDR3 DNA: TGTGCCAGCAGCCAAGTGACAGGGAACACTGAAGCTTTCTTT
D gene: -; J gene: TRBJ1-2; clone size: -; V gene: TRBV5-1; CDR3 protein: CASSEGIGGYTF; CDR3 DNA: TGCGCCAGCAGCGAGGGTATCGGTGGCTACACCTTC
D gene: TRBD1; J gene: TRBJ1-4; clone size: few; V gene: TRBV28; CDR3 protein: CASSLWGTGPVTNEKLFF; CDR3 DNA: TGTGCCAGCAGTTTATGGGGGACAGGGCCGGTAACTAATGAAAAACTGTTTTTT
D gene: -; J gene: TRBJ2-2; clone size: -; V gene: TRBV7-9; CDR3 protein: CASSSRYRENGELFF; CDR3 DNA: TGTGCCAGCAGCTCGCGTTACAGGGAGAACGGGGAGCTGTTTTTT
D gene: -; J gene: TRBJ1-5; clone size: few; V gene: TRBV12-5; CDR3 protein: CASGFSGDNQPQHF; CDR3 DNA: TGTGCTAGTGGTTTTAGTGGGGACAATCAGCCCCAGCATTTT
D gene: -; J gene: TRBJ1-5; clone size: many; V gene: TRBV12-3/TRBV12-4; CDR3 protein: CASSPQGQRSNQPQHF; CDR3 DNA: TGTGCCAGCAGTCCGCAGGGTCAGAGGAGCAATCAGCCCCAGCATTTT
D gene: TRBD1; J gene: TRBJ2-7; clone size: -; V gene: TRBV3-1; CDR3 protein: CASSPRDRGISEQYF; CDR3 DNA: TGTGCCAGCAGTCCCCGGGACAGGGGTATCAGCGAGCAGTACTTC
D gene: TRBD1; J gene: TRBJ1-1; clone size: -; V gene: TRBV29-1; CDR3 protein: CSVFDRAVRTEAFF; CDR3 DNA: TGCAGCGTTTTCGACAGGGCGGTACGGACTGAAGCTTTCTTT
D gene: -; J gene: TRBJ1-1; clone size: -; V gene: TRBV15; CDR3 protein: CATSSGYLNTEAFF; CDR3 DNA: TGTGCCACCAGCAGTGGTTACCTAAACACTGAAGCTTTCTTT
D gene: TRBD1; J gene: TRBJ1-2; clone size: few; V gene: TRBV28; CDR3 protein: CASSLGDRGFYGYTF; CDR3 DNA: TGTGCCAGCAGCCTAGGGGACAGAGGATTCTATGGCTACACCTTC
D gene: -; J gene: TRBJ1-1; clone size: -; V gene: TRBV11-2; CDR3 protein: CASSLAHFSPNTEAFF; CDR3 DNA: TGTGCCAGCAGCTTAGCCCACTTCAGCCCGAACACTGAAGCTTTCTTT
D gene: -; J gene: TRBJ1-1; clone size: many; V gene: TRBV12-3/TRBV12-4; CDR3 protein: CASRRAVENTEAFF; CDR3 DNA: TGTGCCAGCAGGCGGGCCGTGGAGAACACTGAAGCTTTCTTT
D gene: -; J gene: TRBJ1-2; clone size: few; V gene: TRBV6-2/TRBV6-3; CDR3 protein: CASSYSSIARAYYGYTF; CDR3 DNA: TGTGCCAGCAGTTACTCGTCAATCGCCAGGGCGTACTATGGCTACACCTTC
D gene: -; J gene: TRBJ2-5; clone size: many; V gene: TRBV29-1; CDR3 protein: CSVDEGGETQYF; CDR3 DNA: TGCAGCGTTGACGAGGGGGGCGAGACCCAGTACTTC
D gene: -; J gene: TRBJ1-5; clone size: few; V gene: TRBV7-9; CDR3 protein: CASSLLNGQPQHF; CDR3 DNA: TGTGCCAGCAGCTTACTAAACGGTCAGCCCCAGCATTTT
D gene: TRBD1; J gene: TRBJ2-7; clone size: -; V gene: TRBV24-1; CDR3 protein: CATATRDRGRHEQYF; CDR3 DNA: TGTGCCACCGCCACCCGGGACAGGGGGCGGCACGAGCAGTACTTC
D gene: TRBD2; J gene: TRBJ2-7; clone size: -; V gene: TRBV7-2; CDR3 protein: CASSPLPGTSGRGGEQYF; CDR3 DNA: TGTGCCAGCAGCCCCTTACCCGGGACTAGCGGGAGGGGCGGAGAGCAGTACTTC
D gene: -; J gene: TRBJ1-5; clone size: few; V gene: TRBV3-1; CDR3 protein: CASSQESAGTEPQHF; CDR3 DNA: TGTGCCAGCAGCCAAGAATCGGCAGGTACCGAACCCCAGCATTTT
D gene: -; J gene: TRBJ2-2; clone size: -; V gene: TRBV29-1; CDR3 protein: CSVVMGGGPGELFF; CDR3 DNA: TGCAGCGTTGTAATGGGGGGAGGTCCCGGGGAGCTGTTTTTT
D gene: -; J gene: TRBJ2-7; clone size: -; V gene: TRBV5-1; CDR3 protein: CASNPDGGGKVYF; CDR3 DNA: TGCGCCAGCAACCCGGATGGTGGCGGAAAGGTGTACTTC
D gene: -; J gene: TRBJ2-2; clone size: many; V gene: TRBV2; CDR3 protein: CASSEAGGNTGELFF; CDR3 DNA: TGTGCCAGCAGTGAGGCGGGTGGTAACACCGGGGAGCTGTTTTTT
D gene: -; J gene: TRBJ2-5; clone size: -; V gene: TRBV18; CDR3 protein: CASSPTPSQETQYF; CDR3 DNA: TGTGCCAGCTCCCCCACACCAAGCCAAGAGACCCAGTACTTC
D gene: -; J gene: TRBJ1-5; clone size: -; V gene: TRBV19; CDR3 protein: CASTGLGSARQPQHF; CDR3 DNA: TGTGCCAGTACCGGCCTGGGGAGCGCCCGGCAGCCCCAGCATTTT
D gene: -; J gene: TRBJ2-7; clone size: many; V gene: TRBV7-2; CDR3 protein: CASSLGTSSYEQYF; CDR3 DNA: TGTGCCAGCAGCTTAGGGACAAGCTCCTACGAGCAGTACTTC
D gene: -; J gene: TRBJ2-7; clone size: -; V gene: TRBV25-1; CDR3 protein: CASSEYGRGSYEQYF; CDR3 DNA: TGTGCCAGCAGTGAATACGGCAGGGGTTCCTACGAGCAGTACTTC
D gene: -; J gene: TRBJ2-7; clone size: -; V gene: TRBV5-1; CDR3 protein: CASSRFDSSYEQYF; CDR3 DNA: TGCGCCAGCAGTAGATTCGACTCTTCCTACGAGCAGTACTTC
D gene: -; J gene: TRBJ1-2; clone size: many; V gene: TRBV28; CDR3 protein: CASTSVGTNYGYTF; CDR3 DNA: TGTGCCAGCACCTCCGTCGGGACTAACTATGGCTACACCTTC
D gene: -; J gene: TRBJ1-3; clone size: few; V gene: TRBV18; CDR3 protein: CASSRTPGNTIYF; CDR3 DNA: TGTGCCAGCAGCAGGACTCCCGGAAACACCATATATTTT